The 7 T cell receptor beta chains below come from one sample, sequenced in a study of blood T cell repertoires in COVID-19. The data were produced by immunoSEQ multiplex PCR, yet TCRdb's version contains in-frame clones alone and is incomplete. The sample lists about 160,000 clones; around nine tenths were seen once. Input material: peripheral blood. These receptors were obtained from a woman in her 70s with COVID-19, enrolled during active disease.

The CDR3 is CASSPDIPGNTIYF. Written as DNA, the CDR3 is TGTGCCAGCAGCCCCGACATACCAGGAAACACCATATATTTT. The rearrangement joins TRBV6-7 to TRBJ1-3; D gene unclear. TRBV6-7 falls under the ORF class, with uncertain function. Trimming left V 6 bases short and J 4 bases short, with 13 bases between. This CDR3 has 14 amino acids.

The V gene is TRBV2, the J gene TRBJ2-1; TRBD2 agrees at 7 bases. The CDR3 extends over 16 amino acids. V was pared by 5 bases and J by 7 bases, with 14 bases of the junction left unmatched. Germline lookup yields CDR1 SNHLY and CDR2 FYNNEI. As DNA, the CDR3 is TGTGCCAGCAGTCCCGAGCGGGGACTGACGAGGAATGAGCAGTTCTTC. Protein product: CASSPERGLTRNEQFF.

V gene TRBV7-8 combines with J gene TRBJ1-1, with a possible D match to TRBD1 (6 bases). This CDR3 comprises 14 residues. Germline assignment: CDR1 SGHVS and CDR2 FQNEAQ. The V gene lost 5 bases and the J gene lost 7 bases, with 17 bases spanning the gap. The CDR3 coding sequence is TGTGCCAGCAGCCGAGTTAACCAAGGGGGTGAAGCTTTCTTT. Encoded protein: CASSRVNQGGEAFF.

The V and J genes are TRBV30 and TRBJ2-5; D gene unclear. The CDR3 has 12 residues. Germline loops: CDR1 GTSNPN, CDR2 SVGIG (reference sequence). V gave up 5 bases and J gave up 5 bases, with 12 bases separating them. The CDR3 nucleotides read TGTGCCTGGGGAGCCACCGGGGAGACCCAGTACTTC. It is translated as CAWGATGETQYF. Full variable domain (outside the CDR3, taken from reference TRBV30 and TRBJ2-5): SQTIHQWPATLVQPVGSPLSLECTVEGTSNPNLYWYRQAAGRGLQLLFYSVGIGQISSEVPQNLSASRPQDRQFILSSKKLLLSDSGFYLCAWGATGETQYFGPGTRLLVL.

The chain recombines TRBV16 with TRBJ2-1, with D possibly being TRBD2 (5 bases). The germline V and J ends were trimmed by 1 base and 5 bases, with 15 bases remaining between them. Germline V gene lookup returns CDR1 KGHSY and CDR2 FQNENV. CDR3 length: 16 residues. In DNA, the CDR3 is TGTGCCAGCAGCCAATATGTGAGGGCCCCAGACAATGAGCAGTTCTTC. It yields the protein CASSQYVRAPDNEQFF.

V is TRBV28 and J is TRBJ2-3; possible D gene TRBD2, 5 bases. The CDR3 runs 15 residues. V was cut by 7 bases and J by 5 bases, with 19 bases left in between. Germline lookup yields CDR1 MDHEN and CDR2 SYDVKM. The CDR3 coding sequence is TGTGCCAGCAACCACCGGGCCCCGGGGAAAGATACGCAGTATTTT. This gives the protein CASNHRAPGKDTQYF.

The chain has TRBV11-3 and TRBJ1-6, with D perhaps TRBD1 (5 bases). This CDR3 contains 15 residues. V was pared by 3 bases and J by 9 bases, with 15 bases between. Germline-derived CDR1 and CDR2 are SGHNT and YENEEA. The CDR3 protein is CASSLTGDGTSPLHF. CDR3 DNA sequence: TGTGCCAGCAGCTTGACGGGGGATGGGACTTCACCCCTCCACTTT.